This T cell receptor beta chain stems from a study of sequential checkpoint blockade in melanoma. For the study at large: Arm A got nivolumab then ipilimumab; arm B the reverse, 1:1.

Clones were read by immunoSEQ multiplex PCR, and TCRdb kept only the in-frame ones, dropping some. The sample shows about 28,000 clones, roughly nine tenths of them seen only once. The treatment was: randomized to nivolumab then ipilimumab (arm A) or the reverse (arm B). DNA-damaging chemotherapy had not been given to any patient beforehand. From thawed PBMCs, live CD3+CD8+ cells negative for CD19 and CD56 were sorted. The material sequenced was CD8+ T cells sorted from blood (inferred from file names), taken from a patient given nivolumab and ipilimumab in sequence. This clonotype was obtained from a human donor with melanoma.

The CDR3 reads CASSERDLGYNSPLHF. The CDR3 coding sequence is TGTGCCAGCAGTGAAAGGGACTTGGGATATAATTCACCCCTCCACTTT. This chain connects TRBV25-1 to TRBJ1-6; weak D call: TRBD1 (5 bases). This CDR3 has 16 amino acids. Germline CDR1 is MGHDK and CDR2 is SYGVNS. Deletions cut 2 bases from V and 4 bases from J, with 12 bases between.